This TCR beta chain derives from a study of T cell changes during pregnancy in multiple sclerosis. In germline, CDR1 is MDHEN, CDR2 SYDVKM. The CDR3 is made up of 13 amino acids. Deletions cut 8 bases from V and 4 bases from J, with 12 bases between. Libraries were prepared by immunoSEQ multiplex PCR; TCRdb keeps only in-frame clonotypes and omits some of them. Found here are about 83,000 clones, around 93% of them singletons; the top ten hold around 3.3%. The receptor's source is a female donor in good health, serving as a control in a pregnancy study. Some clones in this sample may be carry-over from other donors' samples. The gene calls are TRBV28 and TRBJ1-3; the D gene is possibly TRBD1 (5 bases). This specimen consisted of PBMCs, obtained in the first trimester of pregnancy. The CDR3 DNA is TGTGCCAGCCTATGGGGGGGAGGAAACACCATATATTTT. Protein product: CASLWGGGNTIYF.